The next 14 T cell receptor beta chains were all read from a single sample in a study of CD8+ T cells in alopecia areata. Following extraction, RNA underwent reverse transcription to cDNA, which served as the sequencing template. Repertoires were generated with immunoSEQ multiplex PCR, while TCRdb's copy carries only in-frame clones and drops some. The specimen has 270,000 or so clones, none found just once. It was with CD4, CD8alpha, NKG2D, NKG2ACE and other markers that pooled cutaneous lymph node cells were sorted. Sequences were obtained from CD4+ T cells sorted from a lymph node. The receptors shown here come from a C3H/HeJ mouse with alopecia areata. This strain's MHC haplotype is H2-k.

A word on this clone: These gene names are mouse names. The read terminates 4 residues ahead of where the CDR3 ends, so the germline J gene completes it. The chain joins TRBV13-1 to TRBJ2-3; D ambiguous. The CDR3 length is 17 residues. CDR1 is NSHNY, CDR2 SYGAGN, per germline. With 0 bases removed from V and 1 base from J, the gap between germline ends came to 15 bases. CDR3 DNA, as far as it was read: TGTGCCAGCAGTGATGTATTACACCACCGAGGTGCAGAA. Amino acid sequence: CASSDVLHHRGAE. The full CDR3 protein reads CASSDVLHHRGAETLYF.

Concerning this clone: Genes here carry mouse names. The read ends 4 residues early relative to the CDR3; the germline J gene fills the gap. This chain uses TRBV13-1 with TRBJ1-2, with 7 bases fitting TRBD1. Germline values: CDR1 NSHNY, CDR2 SYGAGN. The CDR3 is made up of 14 amino acids. The V and J ends lost 5 bases and 0 bases, in that order; junction bases with no gene match: 4. CDR3 DNA (partial): TGTGCCAGCAGGGGGGACAGCACAAACTCC. Protein: CASRGDSTNS. The CDR3 in its entirety is CASRGDSTNSDYTF.

As to this clone: Mouse gene names apply. The sequenced fragment ends 3 residues before the CDR3 boundary, so the rest is inferred from the germline J gene. This sequence joins TRBV13-1 and TRBJ1-6; D call uncertain. TRBJ1-6 is labeled an ORF, and its function is uncertain. Trimming cost V 0 bases and J 8 bases, with 6 bases left between them. Germline V gives CDR1 NSHNY, CDR2 SYGAGN. This CDR3 is built from 13 residues. The CDR3 spells CASSDAEDSPLYF. The sequenced part of the CDR3 DNA is TGTGCCAGCAGTGATGCAGAGGATTCGCCC.

A few counts support this clone. These gene names are mouse names. The read comes to an end 4 residues before the CDR3 does, leaving the germline J gene to fill in the end. Other DNA variants within this sample encode the same CDR3. The gene calls are TRBV31 and TRBJ2-1, with 7 bases matching TRBD1. Germline CDR1 is GKSSPN and CDR2 is SITVG. The CDR3 is 14 residues long. Trimming at V came to 0 bases and at J to 1 base, leaving 0 bases not matched to a gene. The CDR3 bases that were read are TGTGCCTGGAGTCTACAGGGGAACTATGCT. Translation gives CAWSLQGNYA. The full CDR3 protein reads CAWSLQGNYAEQFF.

This clone was seen only a few times. The gene names given are mouse names. The DNA ends 4 residues before the CDR3 does, and the rest of the CDR3 is filled in from the germline J gene. The rearrangement uses TRBV19 and TRBJ2-2; TRBD2 matches 9 bases. The CDR3 runs 15 residues. Germline V CDR1 and CDR2: FNHDT, SITEND (reference sequence). Trimming at V came to 6 bases and at J to 0 bases, leaving 3 bases not matched to a gene. The sequenced CDR3 bases are TGTGCCAGCACCAGACTGGGGGCAAACACCGGG. Translation: CASTRLGANTG. The full CDR3 protein reads CASTRLGANTGQLYF. The variable domain in full, completed from reference TRBV19 and TRBJ2-2, reads GGIITQTPKFLIGQEGQKLTLKCQQNFNHDTMYWYRQDSGKGLRLIYYSITENDLQKGDLSEGYDASREKKSSFSLTVTSAQKNEMAVFLCASTRLGANTGQLYFGEGSKLTVL.

Concerning this clone: Gene names refer to mouse genes. The read ends 4 residues before the CDR3 terminus; that terminus is restored from the germline J gene. This sequence joins TRBV13-1 and TRBJ2-5; D uncertain. This CDR3 region has 14 residues. CDR1 and CDR2 (germline): NSHNY, SYGAGN. V was clipped by 3 bases and J by 0 bases, with 8 bases between them. The covered CDR3 bases are TGTGCCAGCAGTGTTAACATTAACCAAGAC. Translating it yields CASSVNINQD. The whole CDR3 sequence reads CASSVNINQDTQYF.

This clone was found many times. The listed genes are named as in mouse. The CDR3 goes on 4 residues after the read ends, and that part is filled in from the germline J gene. This sequence joins TRBV12-1 and TRBJ1-2, with D perhaps TRBD1 (6 bases). The germline V gene encodes CDR1 SGHSN and CDR2 HYEKVE. V lost 2 bases, J lost 0 bases, and 9 bases lay in between. CDR3 length equals 14 residues. Partial CDR3 DNA: TGTGCCAGCTCTCGCAGGGGATCAAACTCC. It codes for CASSRRGSNS. The entire CDR3 sequence reads CASSRRGSNSDYTF.

This clone was recorded a few times. Germline and genes: mouse. The CDR3 end is not reached by the read, which stops 4 residues before it; the germline J gene fills it in. The chain combines TRBV13-2 with TRBJ2-1; 11 positions match TRBD2. Germline loops: CDR1 NNHNN, CDR2 SYGAGS (reference sequence). The CDR3 spans 15 residues. V shed 4 bases, J shed 2 bases, and the junction held 2 bases outside the gene matches. Here the CDR3 reads CASGPDWGDYAEQFF. The part of the CDR3 DNA that was read is TGTGCCAGCGGTCCGGACTGGGGGGACTATGCT.

This clone was picked up a small number of times. The gene names here belong to mouse. The sequenced fragment ends 4 residues before the CDR3 boundary, so the rest is inferred from the germline J gene. The V call is TRBV14, the J call TRBJ2-5, with a weak D call TRBD1 (6 bases). This CDR3 comprises 14 residues. The germline V gene encodes CDR1 SGHDT and CDR2 FRDEAV. Trimming removed 5 bases from V and 2 bases from J, with 12 bases in between. CDR3 sequence: CASSLRDIQDTQYF. Incomplete CDR3 DNA: TGTGCCAGCAGCCTCCGGGACATCCAAGAC.

Comment on this clone: The listed genes are named as in mouse. Read data end 3 residues before the CDR3 end; the end is taken from the germline J gene. The gene calls are TRBV19 and TRBJ1-6; tentatively, D is TRBD1 (6 bases). TRBJ1-6 is marked as an open reading frame, function uncertain. This CDR3 is 14 amino acids long. The germline gives CDR1 FNHDT, CDR2 SITEND (reference sequence). The germline V and J ends were trimmed by 6 bases and 2 bases, with 9 bases remaining between them. CDR3 DNA (partial): TGTGCCAGCACGGGGGGCGCCTATAATTCGCCC. It encodes CASTGGAYNSP. In full, the CDR3 is CASTGGAYNSPLYF.

A few counts support this clone. Mouse gene names and germline throughout. The read ends 4 residues shy of where the CDR3 ends; the end is completed using the germline J gene. Other nucleotide sequences from this sample produce the same CDR3. V gene TRBV13-2 combines with J gene TRBJ2-1, with D perhaps matching TRBD1 (6 bases). This CDR3 contains 15 residues. V was trimmed by 3 bases and J by 1 base, leaving 11 bases between them. Germline CDR1 and CDR2: NNHNN and SYGAGS (reference sequence). The CDR3 loop reads CASGGPGQNYAEQFF. The CDR3 DNA, read in part, is TGTGCCAGCGGTGGACCGGGACAAAACTATGCT.

The table lists this clone with a few counts. Mouse gene names apply. The CDR3 end is not reached by the read, which stops 4 residues before it; the germline J gene fills it in. The chain links TRBV1 to TRBJ1-1; D is possibly TRBD1 (6 bases). Germline lookup yields CDR1 NSQYPW and CDR2 LRSPGD (reference sequence). This CDR3 spans 15 amino acids. V dropped 1 base and J dropped 0 bases, with 9 bases sitting between them. The covered CDR3 bases are TGCACCTGCAGTGCAGGGCCAGGGGCAAACACA. This sequence encodes CTCSAGPGANT. In full, the CDR3 reads CTCSAGPGANTEVFF.

In the case of this clone: Here the gene names and germline are mouse. The read halts 4 residues ahead of the CDR3 end, with the missing end drawn from the germline J gene. This CDR3 is also generated by other DNA sequences in the sample. The chain couples TRBV5 to TRBJ2-1; 8 positions match TRBD2. The junction had 3 bases not matched to a gene; V was cut back by 0 bases and J by 2 bases. Germline V gene data show CDR1 as LGHNA and CDR2 as YNLKQL (reference sequence). This CDR3 has 16 residues. This chain's CDR3 is CASSQDPWGDYAEQFF. The part of the CDR3 DNA that was read is TGTGCCAGCAGCCAAGATCCCTGGGGGGACTATGCT.

This clone was seen many times. The germline and genes are mouse ones. Sequencing ends 4 residues short of the CDR3 end; the germline J gene provides the rest. The sample has other DNA sequences that encode this CDR3 too. The genes are TRBV13-3 and TRBJ2-7; D is uncertain. The CDR3 consists of 12 residues. Germline CDR1 and CDR2: NNHDY and SYVADS. The CDR3 sequence is CASSDANYEQYF. The sequenced part of the CDR3 DNA is TGTGCCAGCAGTGATGCAAATTAT.